This entry concerns a single TCR beta chain. Its specificity is unknown. This entry belongs to a study of CXCR3-negative and CXCR3-positive naive CD8 T cells. This CDR3 has 15 amino acids. Germline loops: CDR1 SNHLY, CDR2 FYNNEI. CD45RO-CCR7+CD27+CD95- was the phenotype of naive CD8+ T cells. Overall study results and limits: In both naive subsets diversity was comparably high, whereas memory CD8+ cells showed much lower diversity. With respect to TRBV-TRBJ usage, naive CXCR3-negative and CXCR3-positive cells were similar; memory differed.

In preparing the TRB cDNA libraries, 5' RACE with UMI labels was used. After re-calling the 5' RACE reads, TCRdb lists one entry per CDR3 protein, DNA absent. Its listing shows some 50,000 distinct CDR3 sequences. Sequencing was carried out using naive CXCR3- CD8+ T cells from blood. Described subset: CD45RO-CCR7+CD27+CD95- naive CD8+ T cells lacking CXCR3 (TNR3-). The origin of this receptor is a human donor in good health. Some clones in this sample may be carry-over from other donors' samples. The chain links TRBV2 to TRBJ2-1; TCRdb outputs TRBD1, but without DNA this stays unchecked. CDR3: CASSELAGAYNEQFF.